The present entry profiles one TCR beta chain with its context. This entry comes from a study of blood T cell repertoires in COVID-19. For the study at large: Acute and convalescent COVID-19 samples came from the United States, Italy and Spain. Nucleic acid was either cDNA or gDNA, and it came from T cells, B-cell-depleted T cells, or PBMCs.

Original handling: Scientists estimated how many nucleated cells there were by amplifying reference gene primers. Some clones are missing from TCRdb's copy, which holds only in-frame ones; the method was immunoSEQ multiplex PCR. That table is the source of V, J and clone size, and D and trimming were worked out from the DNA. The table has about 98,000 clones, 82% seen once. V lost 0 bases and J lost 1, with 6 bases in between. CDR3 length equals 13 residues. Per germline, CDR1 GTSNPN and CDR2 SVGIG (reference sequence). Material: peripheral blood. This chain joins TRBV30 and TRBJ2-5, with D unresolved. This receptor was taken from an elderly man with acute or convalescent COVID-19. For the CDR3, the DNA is TGTGCCTGGAGTGTACTCATCCAAGAGACCCAGTACTTC. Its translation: CAWSVLIQETQYF.